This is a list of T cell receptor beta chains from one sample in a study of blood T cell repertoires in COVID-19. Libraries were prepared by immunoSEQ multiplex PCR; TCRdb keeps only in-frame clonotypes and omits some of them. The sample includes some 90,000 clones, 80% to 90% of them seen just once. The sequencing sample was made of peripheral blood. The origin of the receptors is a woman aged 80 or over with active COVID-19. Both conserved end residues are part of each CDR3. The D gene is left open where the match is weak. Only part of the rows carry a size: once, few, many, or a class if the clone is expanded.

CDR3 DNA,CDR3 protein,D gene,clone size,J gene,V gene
TGTGCCAGCAGCCAGAGGGGGGGCCAAGAGACCCAGTACTTC,CASSQRGGQETQYF,NA,NA,TRBJ2-5,TRBV3-1/TRBV3-2
TGTGCCAGCAGTCAACAGGGCTACGAGCAGTACTTC,CASSQQGYEQYF,NA,NA,TRBJ2-7,TRBV11-2
TGTGCCAGCAGGGGCGACAGCACCGGGGAGCTGTTTTTT,CASRGDSTGELFF,NA,few,TRBJ2-2,TRBV2
TGTGCCACCAGCAGAGGCAGGGATACGCAGTATTTT,CATSRGRDTQYF,NA,NA,TRBJ2-3,TRBV15
TGTGCCAGCAGCCGACTAGCGGGAGGGTTTTACGAGCAGTACTTC,CASSRLAGGFYEQYF,TRBD2,NA,TRBJ2-7,TRBV11-2
TGCGCCAGCAGTCCGCTTAGCGGGAGGGCCGCCGGGGCCAACGTCCTGACTTTC,CASSPLSGRAAGANVLTF,TRBD2,once,TRBJ2-6,TRBV5-1
TGTGCCAGCAGCCCCTGGCGGGAAAGGGGATACAATGAGCAGTTCTTC,CASSPWRERGYNEQFF,NA,NA,TRBJ2-1,TRBV3-1/TRBV3-2
TGTGCCACCAGTGATGAGGGAATTCGTGGCACAGATACGCAGTATTTT,CATSDEGIRGTDTQYF,NA,few,TRBJ2-3,TRBV24-1
TGTGCCAGCAGCAAGGACAGGTTTACCTACGAGCAGTACTTC,CASSKDRFTYEQYF,TRBD1,NA,TRBJ2-7,TRBV5-5
TGTGCCACCAGTGATTCCGGACAGTTCCTGAGTAATACGCAGTATTTT,CATSDSGQFLSNTQYF,NA,NA,TRBJ2-3,TRBV24-1
TGTGCCAGCAGGACAGGACAGGGGGCTTACAATGAGCAGTTCTTC,CASRTGQGAYNEQFF,TRBD1,NA,TRBJ2-1,TRBV28
TGTGCCAGCAGCACCAGGACAGGGGCTGATGAAAAACTGTTTTTT,CASSTRTGADEKLFF,TRBD1,NA,TRBJ1-4,TRBV7-2
TGCGCCAGCAGCCAAGATCTATCTCGACAGAAGATCTTATATGGCTACACCTTC,CASSQDLSRQKILYGYTF,NA,NA,TRBJ1-2,TRBV4-1
TGTGCCAGCAGTACACAGGCGCTCTCTTCTGAAGCTTTCTTT,CASSTQALSSEAFF,NA,NA,TRBJ1-1,TRBV6-5
TGTGCCAGCAGGCAGACAGGGGAAGGGACCGGGGAGCTGTTTTTT,CASRQTGEGTGELFF,TRBD1,NA,TRBJ2-2,TRBV28
TGTGCCAGCAGTTACGGCCTGGTTAAAGATGGCTACACCTTC,CASSYGLVKDGYTF,NA,NA,TRBJ1-2,TRBV6-6